This T cell receptor beta chain was captured by sequencing in a study of spatial heterogeneity in lung cancer. Study-wide context: A consistent excess of beta-chain over alpha-chain sequences was detected. Points from the study as a whole: Tumor TCRs that were ubiquitous and expanded showed up in blood more at resection than follow-up.

This CDR3 contains 16 residues. Germline V CDR1 and CDR2: MNHEY, SVGEGT. V gave up 3 bases and J gave up 7 bases; unmatched junction bases: 7. Every individual TCR cDNA molecule carried its own unique molecular identifier, which allowed correction of PCR and sequencing errors. TCRdb re-called the 5' RACE reads with MiXCR, one entry per CDR3 protein. The sample has roughly 17,000 distinct CDR3 sequences, about 20% seen once. Time point reported: sample taken at primary tumor resection. Whole RNA, isolated from tumor, nontumor lung or frozen PBMC, was sequenced without prior sorting. A total of approximately 70 untreated early-stage non-small cell lung cancer patients served as donors. A note on this clonotype: Its specificity is unknown.

The starting material was PBMCs, obtained at surgery. The genes are TRBV6-2 or TRBV6-3 and TRBJ2-2; 11 positions agree with TRBD1. The TCR sequence derives from a female donor with early-stage non-small cell lung cancer. CDR3 protein: CASSYGQGALSGELFF. CDR3 DNA sequence: TGTGCCAGCAGTTATGGACAGGGGGCGCTCAGCGGGGAGCTGTTTTTT.